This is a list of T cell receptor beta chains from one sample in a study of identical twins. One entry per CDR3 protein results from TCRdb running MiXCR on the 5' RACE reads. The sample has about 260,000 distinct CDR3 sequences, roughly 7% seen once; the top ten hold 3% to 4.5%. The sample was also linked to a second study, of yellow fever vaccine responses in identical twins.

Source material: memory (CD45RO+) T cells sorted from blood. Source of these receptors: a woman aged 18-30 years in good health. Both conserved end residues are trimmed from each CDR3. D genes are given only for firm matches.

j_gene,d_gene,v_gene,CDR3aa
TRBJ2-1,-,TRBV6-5,ASIYTSPLYNEQF
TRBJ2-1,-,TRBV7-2,ASSFDGREQF
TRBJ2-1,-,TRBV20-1,SARLQGSSYNEQF
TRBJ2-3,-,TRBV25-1,ASSAEFDSLQDTQY
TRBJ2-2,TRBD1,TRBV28,ASRGQGIPAGELF
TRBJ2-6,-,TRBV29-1,SIRYGANVLT
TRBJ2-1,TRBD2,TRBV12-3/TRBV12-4,ASTRGVGGMGLDEQF
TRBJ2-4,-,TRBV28,ASRDSSLGAKNIQY
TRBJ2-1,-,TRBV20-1,SARHVPYNEQF
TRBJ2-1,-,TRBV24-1,ATSDPAPLSSYNEQF
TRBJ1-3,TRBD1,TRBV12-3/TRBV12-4,ASSLSGGGNTIY
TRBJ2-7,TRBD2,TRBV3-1,ASSQTTGGSGGQY
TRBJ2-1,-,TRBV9,ASSVGQGLDNEQF
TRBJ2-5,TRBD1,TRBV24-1,ATSVHTGAQETQY
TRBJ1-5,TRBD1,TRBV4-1,ASSRDRGTNQPQH
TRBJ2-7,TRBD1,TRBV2,ASSESLGRDRNYEQY
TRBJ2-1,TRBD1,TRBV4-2,ASSQEDRASYNEQF
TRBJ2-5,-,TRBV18,ASPPTNQETQY
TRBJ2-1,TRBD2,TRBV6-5,ASSYVGLAGVPNEQF
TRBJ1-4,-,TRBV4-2,ASSQGQSPNEKLF
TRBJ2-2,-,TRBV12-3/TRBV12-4,ALSLFWAFVNTGELF
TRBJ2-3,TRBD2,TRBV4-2,ASSQEASGYTDTQY
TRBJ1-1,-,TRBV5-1,ASSVDPGWTEAF
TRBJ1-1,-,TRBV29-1,SVGQLNTEAF
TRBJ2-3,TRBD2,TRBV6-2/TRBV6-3,ASRSGGTTQY
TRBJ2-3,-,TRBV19,ASSIDLEVPSQY
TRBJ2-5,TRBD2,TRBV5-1,ASSPGLARETQY
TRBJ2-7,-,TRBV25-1,ASSEHSHSEQY
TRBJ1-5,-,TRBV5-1,ASSLGGNNQPQH
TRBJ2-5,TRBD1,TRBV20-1,SAQDRGGGQETQY
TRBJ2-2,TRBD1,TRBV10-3,AISPGTGGPNTGELF
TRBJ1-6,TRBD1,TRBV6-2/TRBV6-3,ASSPTGTANSPLH
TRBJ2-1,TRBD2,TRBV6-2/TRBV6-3,ASSYRAGDHRYNEQF
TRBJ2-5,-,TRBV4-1,ASSRSGQHQETQY
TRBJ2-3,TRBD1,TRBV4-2,ASSLLTGGTDTQY
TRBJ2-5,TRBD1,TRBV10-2,ASSPTGGRGETQY
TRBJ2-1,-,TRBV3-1,ASSLESYNEQF
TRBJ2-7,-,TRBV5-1,ASSLAVTYEQY
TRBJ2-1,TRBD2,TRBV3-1,ASSQETSGRGNEQF
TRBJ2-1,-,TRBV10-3,AISKEGWGEQF